These T cell receptor beta chains were read from a single sample in a study of OX40 agonist ivuxolimab in advanced cancers. Here immunoSEQ multiplex PCR was the method, and the copy in TCRdb shows in-frame clones only, minus some. The sample includes tens of thousands of clones, 70% to 90% seen only once; the top ten take approximately 25%. Sequencing was performed on CD4+ or CD8+ T cells sorted from blood, taken in a trial of the OX40 agonist ivuxolimab. These receptors originate from an adult with an advanced solid tumor such as melanoma, head and neck, liver or kidney cancer. The CDR3 runs from the conserved cysteine through the conserved F or W. The order of the fields is V gene, J gene, clone size, D gene, CDR3 protein, CDR3 DNA. D genes are given only for firm matches. Size tells how often a clone was seen (once, few, many) or the class of an expanded clone, and some rows leave it out.

v_call: TRBV4-3; j_call: TRBJ1-4; clone_size: .; d_call: .; cdr3_aa: CASSQDLPSSRLFF; cdr3_nt: TGCGCCAGCAGCCAAGACCTCCCCTCCTCGAGACTGTTTTTT
v_call: TRBV4-1; j_call: TRBJ2-1; clone_size: .; d_call: TRBD2; cdr3_aa: CASSQGPGLAVYNEQFF; cdr3_nt: TGCGCCAGCAGCCAAGGGCCGGGACTAGCGGTCTACAATGAGCAGTTCTTC
v_call: TRBV4-3; j_call: TRBJ1-4; clone_size: .; d_call: TRBD1; cdr3_aa: CASSLTGATNEKLFF; cdr3_nt: TGCGCCAGCAGCCTTACAGGGGCAACTAATGAAAAACTGTTTTTT
v_call: TRBV19; j_call: TRBJ1-5; clone_size: .; d_call: .; cdr3_aa: CASSIWSGGNQPQHF; cdr3_nt: TGTGCCAGTAGTATCTGGTCAGGCGGCAATCAGCCCCAGCATTTT
v_call: TRBV27; j_call: TRBJ2-7; clone_size: .; d_call: .; cdr3_aa: CASSLDPSASYEQYF; cdr3_nt: TGTGCCAGCAGTCTCGACCCTAGCGCATCATACGAGCAGTACTTC
v_call: TRBV28; j_call: TRBJ2-7; clone_size: .; d_call: .; cdr3_aa: CASLPGWDTYEQYF; cdr3_nt: TGTGCCAGCCTCCCGGGGTGGGACACCTACGAGCAGTACTTC
v_call: TRBV4-3; j_call: TRBJ1-6; clone_size: .; d_call: .; cdr3_aa: CASSQDTGTIDSPLHF; cdr3_nt: TGCGCCAGCAGCCAAGATACGGGGACAATAGATTCACCCCTCCACTTT
v_call: TRBV27; j_call: TRBJ2-3; clone_size: .; d_call: TRBD2; cdr3_aa: CASSPSWGGRDTQYF; cdr3_nt: TGTGCCAGCAGTCCGTCCTGGGGAGGGAGAGATACGCAGTATTTT
v_call: TRBV7-9; j_call: TRBJ2-6; clone_size: .; d_call: TRBD1; cdr3_aa: CASSGSQGEISGANVLTF; cdr3_nt: TGTGCCAGCAGCGGGTCCCAGGGGGAGATCTCTGGGGCCAACGTCCTGACTTTC
v_call: TRBV19; j_call: TRBJ1-1; clone_size: .; d_call: TRBD1; cdr3_aa: CASRTGGTEAFF; cdr3_nt: TGTGCCAGTAGGACAGGGGGTACTGAAGCTTTCTTT
v_call: TRBV7-9; j_call: TRBJ2-1; clone_size: .; d_call: .; cdr3_aa: CASNAGQIYNEQFF; cdr3_nt: TGTGCCAGCAACGCGGGACAGATATACAATGAGCAGTTCTTC
v_call: TRBV4-1; j_call: TRBJ2-3; clone_size: .; d_call: TRBD2; cdr3_aa: CASSWSGGAADTQYF; cdr3_nt: TGCGCCAGCAGCTGGAGCGGGGGGGCGGCAGATACGCAGTATTTT
v_call: TRBV12-5; j_call: TRBJ2-1; clone_size: .; d_call: TRBD2; cdr3_aa: CASGAGTSGTGYNEQFF; cdr3_nt: TGTGCTAGTGGTGCCGGGACTAGCGGGACGGGGTACAATGAGCAGTTCTTC
v_call: TRBV4-3; j_call: TRBJ2-1; clone_size: .; d_call: TRBD2; cdr3_aa: CASSPSGGIYNEQFF; cdr3_nt: TGCGCCAGCAGCCCGAGCGGGGGGATTTACAATGAGCAGTTCTTC
v_call: TRBV11-3; j_call: TRBJ2-2; clone_size: once; d_call: .; cdr3_aa: CASSFGRLNTGELFF; cdr3_nt: TGTGCCAGCAGCTTCGGACGGCTTAACACCGGGGAGCTGTTTTTT
v_call: TRBV6-1; j_call: TRBJ2-7; clone_size: .; d_call: TRBD1; cdr3_aa: CASTGDRKFSYEQYF; cdr3_nt: TGTGCCAGCACTGGGGACAGGAAGTTTTCCTACGAGCAGTACTTC
v_call: TRBV27; j_call: TRBJ2-1; clone_size: .; d_call: TRBD1; cdr3_aa: CASSFGTGNEQFF; cdr3_nt: TGTGCCAGCAGTTTCGGGACAGGCAATGAGCAGTTCTTC
v_call: TRBV2; j_call: TRBJ2-7; clone_size: .; d_call: .; cdr3_aa: CASSEGPIYEQYF; cdr3_nt: TGTGCCAGCAGCGAGGGGCCGATCTACGAGCAGTACTTC
v_call: TRBV27; j_call: TRBJ2-3; clone_size: .; d_call: .; cdr3_aa: CASSLDWSTDTQYF; cdr3_nt: TGTGCCAGCAGTTTAGACTGGAGCACAGATACGCAGTATTTT
v_call: TRBV7-2; j_call: TRBJ2-2; clone_size: .; d_call: .; cdr3_aa: CASSLAGRIGELFF; cdr3_nt: TGTGCCAGCAGCTTAGCAGGGCGGATCGGGGAGCTGTTTTTT
v_call: TRBV30; j_call: TRBJ1-3; clone_size: .; d_call: .; cdr3_aa: CAWRALNGAEISGNTIYF; cdr3_nt: TGTGCCTGGAGGGCTTTGAACGGGGCGGAAATCTCTGGAAACACCATATATTTT
v_call: TRBV9; j_call: TRBJ2-7; clone_size: once; d_call: .; cdr3_aa: CASSVGGLTSEQYF; cdr3_nt: TGTGCCAGCAGCGTAGGTGGACTGACTAGCGAGCAGTACTTC
v_call: TRBV6-5; j_call: TRBJ2-7; clone_size: .; d_call: .; cdr3_aa: CASSYSRQSYEQYF; cdr3_nt: TGTGCCAGCAGTTACTCTAGACAGTCCTACGAGCAGTACTTC
v_call: TRBV27; j_call: TRBJ2-1; clone_size: .; d_call: .; cdr3_aa: CASSSLLQGEQFF; cdr3_nt: TGTGCCAGCAGTTCCCTCCTACAGGGTGAGCAGTTCTTC
v_call: TRBV7-2; j_call: TRBJ2-1; clone_size: .; d_call: .; cdr3_aa: CASSSLGTVYNEQFF; cdr3_nt: TGTGCCAGCAGCTCTCTTGGGACTGTCTACAATGAGCAGTTCTTC
v_call: TRBV19; j_call: TRBJ1-5; clone_size: .; d_call: .; cdr3_aa: CASSPIRILKNQPQHF; cdr3_nt: TGTGCCAGTAGCCCTATACGGATCCTGAAAAATCAGCCCCAGCATTTT
v_call: TRBV14; j_call: TRBJ2-3; clone_size: .; d_call: TRBD2; cdr3_aa: CASSPGGGRFTDTQYF; cdr3_nt: TGTGCCAGCAGCCCCGGGGGGGGGCGATTCACAGATACGCAGTATTTT
v_call: TRBV7-9; j_call: TRBJ2-5; clone_size: .; d_call: TRBD2; cdr3_aa: CASSLVGTSGQETQYF; cdr3_nt: TGTGCCAGCAGCTTAGTCGGGACTAGCGGGCAAGAGACCCAGTACTTC
v_call: TRBV9; j_call: TRBJ2-1; clone_size: .; d_call: TRBD2; cdr3_aa: CASSVEAGGPGEQFF; cdr3_nt: TGTGCCAGCAGCGTAGAGGCGGGAGGGCCGGGTGAGCAGTTCTTC
v_call: TRBV7-9; j_call: TRBJ1-1; clone_size: few; d_call: TRBD1; cdr3_aa: CASSFNQGADTEAFF; cdr3_nt: TGTGCCAGCAGCTTTAATCAGGGGGCGGACACTGAAGCTTTCTTT
v_call: TRBV2; j_call: TRBJ2-2; clone_size: once; d_call: .; cdr3_aa: CASSDPPDANTGELFF; cdr3_nt: TGTGCCAGCAGTGACCCCCCGGACGCGAACACCGGGGAGCTGTTTTTT
v_call: TRBV30; j_call: TRBJ2-7; clone_size: .; d_call: .; cdr3_aa: CAWKGVLGGAYEQYF; cdr3_nt: TGTGCCTGGAAAGGCGTCCTCGGCGGGGCCTACGAGCAGTACTTC
v_call: TRBV4-1; j_call: TRBJ2-7; clone_size: .; d_call: .; cdr3_aa: CASSPGGQGYEQYF; cdr3_nt: TGCGCCAGCAGTCCGGGGGGACAAGGCTACGAGCAGTACTTC
v_call: TRBV9; j_call: TRBJ2-2; clone_size: .; d_call: .; cdr3_aa: CASSSFRSRGRTGELFF; cdr3_nt: TGTGCCAGCTCTTCATTTCGCTCCCGAGGGCGGACCGGGGAGCTGTTTTTT
v_call: TRBV29-1; j_call: TRBJ2-5; clone_size: .; d_call: .; cdr3_aa: CSTLTSISQETQYF; cdr3_nt: TGCAGCACCTTGACGTCGATCAGCCAAGAGACCCAGTACTTC
v_call: TRBV5-1; j_call: TRBJ2-7; clone_size: .; d_call: .; cdr3_aa: CASSLSYGQSYEQYF; cdr3_nt: TGCGCCAGCAGCTTGTCCTATGGACAATCCTACGAGCAGTACTTC
v_call: TRBV9; j_call: TRBJ2-1; clone_size: .; d_call: TRBD2; cdr3_aa: CASSVETGGPLREQFF; cdr3_nt: TGTGCCAGCAGCGTAGAAACGGGGGGGCCTCTCCGAGAGCAGTTCTTC
v_call: TRBV27; j_call: TRBJ2-1; clone_size: once; d_call: .; cdr3_aa: CASSLRPGQGTWYEQFF; cdr3_nt: TGTGCCAGCAGTCTAAGACCCGGGCAGGGGACATGGTATGAGCAGTTCTTC
v_call: TRBV9; j_call: TRBJ2-7; clone_size: .; d_call: TRBD1; cdr3_aa: CASSAGQGGYEQYF; cdr3_nt: TGTGCCAGCAGCGCGGGACAGGGTGGGTACGAGCAGTACTTC
v_call: TRBV29-1; j_call: TRBJ2-2; clone_size: few; d_call: .; cdr3_aa: CSVEGSLGTGELFF; cdr3_nt: TGCAGCGTTGAGGGCAGCCTAGGTACCGGGGAGCTGTTTTTT
v_call: TRBV7-9; j_call: TRBJ2-2; clone_size: .; d_call: .; cdr3_aa: CASSSSGPQSNTGELFF; cdr3_nt: TGTGCCAGCAGCTCGTCGGGACCGCAGTCGAACACCGGGGAGCTGTTTTTT
v_call: TRBV28; j_call: TRBJ2-3; clone_size: .; d_call: .; cdr3_aa: CASSPLSSTDTQYF; cdr3_nt: TGTGCCAGCAGTCCCCTTTCAAGCACAGATACGCAGTATTTT
v_call: TRBV9; j_call: TRBJ2-7; clone_size: .; d_call: .; cdr3_aa: CASSVAPGLYEQYF; cdr3_nt: TGTGCCAGCAGCGTAGCTCCGGGGCTCTACGAGCAGTACTTC
v_call: TRBV5-5; j_call: TRBJ1-5; clone_size: .; d_call: .; cdr3_aa: CASSFFPNNQPQHF; cdr3_nt: TGTGCCAGCAGCTTTTTCCCTAATAATCAGCCCCAGCATTTT
v_call: TRBV4-3; j_call: TRBJ2-6; clone_size: .; d_call: TRBD1; cdr3_aa: CASSQERQGTSGANVLTF; cdr3_nt: TGCGCCAGCAGCCAGGAACGACAGGGCACCTCTGGGGCCAACGTCCTGACTTTC